This TCR beta chain was recorded in a study of cytomegalovirus exposure and HLA in healthy donors. This CDR3 has 15 amino acids. V lost 3 bases, J lost 7 bases, and 18 bases lay in between. Per germline, CDR1 GTSNPN and CDR2 SVGIG (reference sequence). Primers included in the PCR were 60 Vbeta and 13 Jbeta primers. Assay used: immunoSEQ multiplex PCR; TCRdb lists only in-frame clones, some missing. The top ten hold roughly 0.75% of the sample, which has hundreds of thousands of clones, around four fifths seen once. Sequencing used PBMCs. This chain joins TRBV30 and TRBJ1-4; D call uncertain. The clonotype originates from a boy between 2 and 10 years old in good health and CMV-seronegative. In nucleotides, the CDR3 is TGTGCCTGGAGCAAGATCCGGGAACTCTCTGAAAAACTGTTTTTT. Translating it yields CAWSKIRELSEKLFF. Drawing the rest from reference TRBV30 and TRBJ1-4, the complete variable domain is SQTIHQWPATLVQPVGSPLSLECTVEGTSNPNLYWYRQAAGRGLQLLFYSVGIGQISSEVPQNLSASRPQDRQFILSSKKLLLSDSGFYLCAWSKIRELSEKLFFGSGTQLSVL.